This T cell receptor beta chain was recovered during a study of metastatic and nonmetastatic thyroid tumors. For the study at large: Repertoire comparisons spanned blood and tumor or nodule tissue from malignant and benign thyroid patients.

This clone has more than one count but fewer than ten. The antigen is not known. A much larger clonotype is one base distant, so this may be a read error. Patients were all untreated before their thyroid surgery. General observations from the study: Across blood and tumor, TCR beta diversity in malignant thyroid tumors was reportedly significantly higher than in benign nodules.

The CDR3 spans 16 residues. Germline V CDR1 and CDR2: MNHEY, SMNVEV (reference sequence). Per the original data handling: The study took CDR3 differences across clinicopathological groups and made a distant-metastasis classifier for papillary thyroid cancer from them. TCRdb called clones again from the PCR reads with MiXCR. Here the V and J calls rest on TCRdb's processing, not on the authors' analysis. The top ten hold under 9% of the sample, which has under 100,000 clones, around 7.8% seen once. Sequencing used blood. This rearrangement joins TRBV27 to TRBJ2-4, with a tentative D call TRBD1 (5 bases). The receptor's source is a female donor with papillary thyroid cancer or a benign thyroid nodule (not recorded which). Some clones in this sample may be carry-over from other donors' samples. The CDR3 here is CASSWTPGRAKNIKYF. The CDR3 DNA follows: TGTGCCAGCAGTTGGACACCAGGGCGAGCCAAAAACATTAAGTACTTC.